This passage covers 23 T cell receptor beta chains from one sample sequenced in a study of technical replicates of blood from a handful of donors. Here immunoSEQ multiplex PCR was the method, and the copy in TCRdb shows in-frame clones only, minus some. The data hold fewer than 90,000 clones, with over 90% observed a single time. The sequenced sample was T cells isolated from PBMCs. These receptors all come from a human donor in good health.

The chain employs TRBV6-1 and TRBJ2-5; 8 nucleotides agree with TRBD2. Germline values: CDR1 MNHNS, CDR2 SASEGT. The length of the CDR3 is 16 residues. V lost 2 bases, J lost 5 bases, and 10 bases stayed unmatched. CDR3 in DNA: TGTGCCAGCAGTGAAATGATAGCGGGGAACGAGGAGACCCAGTACTTC. It translates to CASSEMIAGNEETQYF.

This clone appeared once. The rearrangement uses TRBV2 and TRBJ1-2, with TRBD1 matching 10 bases. With V trimmed by 6 bases and J by 4 bases, 11 bases remained unmatched. The CDR3 loop spans 16 amino acids. Germline V gives CDR1 SNHLY, CDR2 FYNNEI. CDR3 sequence (DNA): TGTGCCAGCAGGGAACCGGGACAGGGGTACTTCTATGGCTACACCTTC. Its protein product is CASREPGQGYFYGYTF.

The chain combines TRBV18 with TRBJ1-2; D remains unclear. This CDR3 is 13 amino acids long. CDR1 is KGHSH, CDR2 LQKENI, per germline. Trimming removed 8 bases from V and 0 bases from J, with 10 bases in between. The CDR3 DNA reads TGTGCCAGCACCCTGGAGTCTAACTATGGCTACACCTTC. This encodes CASTLESNYGYTF. Variable domain in full (rest from reference TRBV18 and TRBJ1-2): NAGVMQNPRHLVRRRGQEARLRCSPMKGHSHVYWYRQLPEEGLKFMVYLQKENIIDESGMPKERFSAEFPKEGPSILRIQQVVRGDSAAYFCASTLESNYGYTFGSGTRLTVV.

The count of this clone is one. The CDR3 is CASSEGVSYEQYF. DNA of the CDR3: TGTGCCAGCAGCGAAGGGGTGTCCTACGAGCAGTACTTC. The chain combines TRBV9 with TRBJ2-7, with a weak D call TRBD1 (5 bases). The germline CDR1 and CDR2 sequences are SGDLS and YYNGEE. The CDR3 length is 13 residues. Trimming removed 3 bases at V and 1 base at J, with 8 bases between.

V usage is TRBV7-9 and J usage is TRBJ2-7, with D tentatively TRBD2 (5 bases). The germline V gene encodes CDR1 SEHNR and CDR2 FQNEAQ (reference sequence). The CDR3 extends over 16 amino acids. Between the trimmed V and J ends, which lost 5 bases and 2 bases, there was a span of 19 bases. The CDR3 nucleotides read TGTGCCAGCAGCCCATGGACTTTGCCTATTCCCTACGAGCAGTACTTC. It encodes CASSPWTLPIPYEQYF.

A single count supports this clone. The CDR3 region has the DNA TGCGCCAGCAGCTCATTCATAAGGACAGACGTGAACACTGAAGCTTTCTTT. Translated, it gives CASSSFIRTDVNTEAFF. The chain combines TRBV5-1 with TRBJ1-1; TRBD1 might be the D (6 bases). The V gene's germline CDR1 is SGHRS and CDR2 YFSETQ. Trimming took 3 bases from V and 0 from J, leaving 18 bases between them. The CDR3 is 17 residues long.

The chain has TRBV7-2 and TRBJ1-1; D gene unclear. The CDR3 length is 14 residues. Deletions cut 5 bases from V and 6 bases from J, with 16 bases between. The V gene's germline CDR1 is SGHTA and CDR2 FQGNSA. CDR3 sequence: CASSPTRTRAEAFF. CDR3 nucleotide sequence: TGTGCCAGCAGCCCAACCAGAACCCGGGCTGAAGCTTTCTTT.

The gene calls are TRBV4-1 and TRBJ1-2; D is possibly TRBD1 (5 bases). Trimming pared 5 bases from V and 4 bases from J, leaving 14 bases between. Germline V gives CDR1 MGHRA, CDR2 YSYEKL. This CDR3 region has 14 residues. The CDR3 protein is CASSSRQGGYGYTF. CDR3 in DNA: TGCGCCAGCAGCTCGCGGCAGGGTGGCTATGGCTACACCTTC.

The chain couples TRBV2 to TRBJ2-7; 11 positions match TRBD1. The germline V gene encodes CDR1 SNHLY and CDR2 FYNNEI. This CDR3 contains 15 residues. Trimming cost V 10 bases and J 0 bases; bases outside gene matches: 8. The CDR3 coding sequence is TGTGCCACCCAGGGACAGGGGGACAGCTCCTACGAGCAGTACTTC. Amino acids: CATQGQGDSSYEQYF.

DNA of the CDR3: TGCAGCGTTCCGGCCCTTACGGGACTAGCGGGGACATTCGGGTGGGAATACAATGAGCAGTTCTTC. It codes for CSVPALTGLAGTFGWEYNEQFF. V gene TRBV29-1 combines with J gene TRBJ2-1, with 13 positions matching TRBD2. The germline CDR1 and CDR2 sequences are SQVTM and ANQGSEA. The V gene end was trimmed by 5 bases and the J gene end by 4 bases; junction bases not matched to a gene: 26. This CDR3 has 22 amino acids.

The CDR3 protein is CASSLGAREQYF. CDR3 bases: TGCGCCAGCAGCTTAGGGGCTCGGGAGCAGTACTTC. The chain links TRBV5-1 to TRBJ2-7; the D gene is possibly TRBD1 (5 bases). The CDR3 is 12 amino acids. The germline V gene has CDR1 SGHRS and CDR2 YFSETQ. V shed 2 bases and J shed 7 bases, with 10 bases lying between them.

The rearrangement uses TRBV2 and TRBJ2-1; 8 nucleotides agree with TRBD1. This CDR3 has 14 residues. V trimming: 3 bases; J trimming: 5 bases; junction bases outside the gene matches: 3. Germline CDR1 is SNHLY and CDR2 is FYNNEI. This CDR3 reads CASSDMDRDNEQFF. CDR3 DNA sequence: TGTGCCAGCAGTGACATGGACAGGGACAATGAGCAGTTCTTC. The entire variable domain, with the rest obtained from reference TRBV2 and TRBJ2-1, is as follows: EPEVTQTPSHQVTQMGQEVILRCVPISNHLYFYWYRQILGQKVEFLVSFYNNEISEKSEIFDDQFSVERPDGSNFTLKIRSTKLEDSAMYFCASSDMDRDNEQFFGPGTRLTVL.

The rearrangement joins TRBV27 to TRBJ2-1; 10 positions match TRBD2. The CDR3 has 16 amino acids. J gave up 8 bases and V 6 bases, and 13 bases lay outside the gene matches. Germline-derived CDR1 and CDR2 are MNHEY and SMNVEV (reference sequence). The CDR3 is CASSPRSGRVRDEQFF. The DNA for the CDR3 is TGTGCCAGCAGCCCAAGGAGCGGGAGGGTACGCGATGAGCAGTTCTTC.

V and J are TRBV13 and TRBJ2-1; D not resolved. This CDR3 has 13 residues. With 0 bases removed from V and 15 bases from J, the gap between germline ends came to 15 bases. Germline V gene sequence: CDR1 PRHDT, CDR2 FYEKMQ (reference sequence). The CDR3 region is CASSLGSSALVFF. As DNA, the CDR3 is TGTGCCAGCAGCTTAGGATCGTCAGCGCTTGTGTTCTTC.

J is TRBJ1-1 and V is TRBV25-1; a possible D gene is TRBD1 (6 bases). V lost 3 bases and J 1 base, leaving 9 bases between the germline ends. This CDR3 is built from 14 residues. Germline V lookup: CDR1 MGHDK, CDR2 SYGVNS. In DNA, the CDR3 is TGTGCCAGCAGTGACTACAGGGCGAACACTGAAGCTTTCTTT. Its protein is CASSDYRANTEAFF.

J is TRBJ2-2 and V is TRBV29-1, with D tentatively TRBD2 (6 bases). CDR1 and CDR2 (germline): SQVTM, ANQGSEA. The V end was cut by 5 bases, the J end by 4 bases, with 8 bases between. The CDR3 sequence is 12 residues long. The CDR3 region is CSVLGGTGELFF. Here the CDR3 DNA reads TGCAGCGTTCTGGGGGGCACCGGGGAGCTGTTTTTT.

The chain is built from TRBV5-1 and TRBJ1-5; TRBD1 is a possible D gene (5 bases). Germline V gives CDR1 SGHRS, CDR2 YFSETQ. There are 16 residues in the CDR3. Trimming removed 0 bases at V and 6 bases at J, with 16 bases between. The DNA of the CDR3 is TGCGCCAGCAGCTTGGGTCCTCCTGGGGCGAGTCAGCCCCAGCATTTT. Translating it yields CASSLGPPGASQPQHF.

J is TRBJ2-1 and V is TRBV5-1, with TRBD2 as a possible D gene (6 bases). This CDR3 has 16 residues. The germline V gene has CDR1 SGHRS and CDR2 YFSETQ. The V and J ends lost 4 bases and 2 bases respectively, with 16 bases between them. The DNA for the CDR3 is TGCGCCAGCAGCGCCCTGGAGGGATCCACCTACAATGAGCAGTTCTTC. This sequence encodes CASSALEGSTYNEQFF.

The rearrangement links TRBV7-8 to TRBJ2-2, with TRBD1 as a possible D gene (5 bases). CDR1 and CDR2 from the germline V gene are SGHVS and FQNEAQ. This CDR3 is built from 14 residues. Trimming cost V 3 bases and J 3 bases, with 8 bases left between them. The CDR3 region has the DNA TGTGCCAGCAGCTTTGCAGGGCACACCGGGGAGCTGTTTTTT. Amino acids: CASSFAGHTGELFF.

The V and J genes are TRBV19 and TRBJ1-3, with D perhaps TRBD1 (5 bases). The CDR3 is 16 residues long. Trimming left V 3 bases short and J 0 bases short, with 12 bases between. Germline CDR1 and CDR2: LNHDA and SQIVND (reference sequence). The CDR3 sequence: CASSIPQGLSGNTIYF. The CDR3 DNA sequence: TGTGCCAGTAGTATTCCCCAGGGACTCTCTGGAAACACCATATATTTT.

The J gene is TRBJ2-2, the V gene TRBV7-6; D not resolved. Germline V CDR1 and CDR2: SGHVS, FNYEAQ. V lost 5 bases and J lost 0, with 16 bases in between. CDR3 length equals 17 residues. CDR3 sequence: CASSARNPTANTGELFF. CDR3 nucleotide sequence: TGTGCCAGCAGCGCGCGGAACCCAACTGCGAACACCGGGGAGCTGTTTTTT.

The chain combines TRBV4-1 with TRBJ2-3; TRBD2 matches at 9 bases. Germline V CDR1 and CDR2: MGHRA, YSYEKL. This CDR3 is 18 amino acids long. The trim removed 0 bases at V and 4 bases at J, leaving 11 bases unmatched. The CDR3 nucleotides read TGCGCCAGCAGCCAAGAGCCCGGCGGGGGGGCCGTCCCAGATACGCAGTATTTT. As protein: CASSQEPGGGAVPDTQYF.

This clone has only one observation. The V and J genes are TRBV5-5 and TRBJ2-7, with D tentatively TRBD2 (5 bases). Per the germline V gene, CDR1 is SGHKS and CDR2 is YYEKEE (reference sequence). The CDR3 length is 13 residues. The V and J ends lost 2 bases and 4 bases respectively, with 10 bases between them. Written as DNA, the CDR3 is TGTGCCAGCAGCTTAAGCGGACTTTACGAGCAGTACTTC. It codes for CASSLSGLYEQYF. The full variable domain, its missing parts supplied by reference TRBV5-5 and TRBJ2-7, is DAGVTQSPTHLIKTRGQQVTLRCSPISGHKSVSWYQQVLGQGPQFIFQYYEKEERGRGNFPDRFSARQFPNYSSELNVNALLLGDSALYLCASSLSGLYEQYFGPGTRLTVT.